Below are 13 T cell receptor beta chains sequenced from a single sample in a study of T cell repertoires in cytomegalovirus infection. Their specific antigens are unknown. From the reads, TCRdb called clonotypes with MiXCR, one entry per CDR3 protein. Of fewer than 950,000 distinct CDR3 sequences in the sample, about 33% were seen once. The material was cultured CD8+ T cells from PBMCs, obtained from culture after CMV antigen stimulation. These receptors originate from a human donor in good health (CMV status not recorded). Some clones in this sample may be carry-over from other donors' samples.

The rearrangement uses TRBV7-4 and TRBJ2-1; 8 bases agree with TRBD1. Germline lookup yields CDR1 SGHVT and CDR2 SQSDAQ. The CDR3 runs to 13 residues. V was clipped by 4 bases and J by 9 bases; unmatched bases: 5. The CDR3 sequence is CASSSTGAPEQFF. DNA for the CDR3: TGTGCCAGCAGCTCGACAGGGGCACCTGAGCAGTTCTTC.

The chain couples TRBV9 to TRBJ1-1; possible D gene TRBD1, 5 bases. The CDR3 covers 14 residues. V lost 3 bases, J lost 4 bases, and 13 bases lay in between. Germline V gives CDR1 SGDLS, CDR2 YYNGEE. Written as DNA, the CDR3 is TGTGCCAGCAGCGCTGGGGGGGGGAGCACTGAAGCTTTCTTT. It translates to CASSAGGGSTEAFF.

The chain joins TRBV28 to TRBJ2-6; no reliable D call. V lost 1 base and J lost 0, with 13 bases in between. The CDR3 is 18 residues long. Per the germline V gene, CDR1 is MDHEN and CDR2 is SYDVKM. The DNA for the CDR3 is TGTGCCAGCAGTTTATTGCCTGGGTATTACTCTGGGGCCAACGTCCTGACTTTC. Protein sequence: CASSLLPGYYSGANVLTF.

The V and J genes are TRBV27 and TRBJ2-1; D gene ambiguous. Germline CDR1 is MNHEY and CDR2 is SMNVEV (reference sequence). This CDR3 is built from 15 residues. The ends were cut back, 2 bases at V and 0 bases at J, with 8 bases in the middle. CDR3 sequence: CASSLKGYSYNEQFF. CDR3 sequence (DNA): TGTGCCAGCAGTTTAAAGGGATACTCCTACAATGAGCAGTTCTTC.

This clonotype was detected a few times. The rearrangement uses TRBV18 and TRBJ2-7; no definite D call. The CDR3 sequence is 14 residues long. Per the germline V gene, CDR1 is KGHSH and CDR2 is LQKENI. The ends were cut back, 0 bases at V and 0 bases at J, with 6 bases in the middle. The CDR3 is CASSPPVSSYEQYF. The CDR3 nucleotides read TGTGCCAGCTCACCACCGGTCAGCTCCTACGAGCAGTACTTC. Filled out from reference TRBV18 and TRBJ2-7, the complete variable domain reads NAGVMQNPRHLVRRRGQEARLRCSPMKGHSHVYWYRQLPEEGLKFMVYLQKENIIDESGMPKERFSAEFPKEGPSILRIQQVVRGDSAAYFCASSPPVSSYEQYFGPGTRLTVT.

The chain joins TRBV24-1 to TRBJ2-1; perhaps TRBD2 as D (6 bases). V was clipped by 1 base and J by 8 bases, with 8 bases between them. The CDR3 sequence is 13 residues long. Germline assignment: CDR1 KGHDR and CDR2 SFDVKD. CDR3 nucleotide sequence: TGTGCCACCAGTGATTTTCTAGCGCATGAGCAGTTCTTC. It encodes CATSDFLAHEQFF.

This clonotype was counted only a few times. The rearrangement joins TRBV28 to TRBJ2-3; 9 bases fit TRBD1. The CDR3 totals 17 residues. Germline lookup yields CDR1 MDHEN and CDR2 SYDVKM. V trimming: 5 bases; J trimming: 4 bases; junction bases outside the gene matches: 13. The CDR3 DNA follows: TGTGCCAGCAGTCCCCCCTGGGGGACAGGGAGACCAGATACGCAGTATTTT. Translated, it gives CASSPPWGTGRPDTQYF.

The gene calls are TRBV15 and TRBJ2-1, with TRBD1 identical over 8 bases. Germline CDR1 is LNHNV and CDR2 is YYDKDF (reference sequence). Unmatched junction bases numbered 4, after V lost 3 bases and J lost 6 bases. The CDR3 length is 14 residues. This chain's CDR3 is CATSSGTGINEQFF. CDR3 DNA sequence: TGTGCCACCAGCAGCGGGACAGGTATCAATGAGCAGTTCTTC.

The chain uses TRBV6-5 and TRBJ1-1; D possibly corresponds to TRBD1 (5 bases). Germline V gene sequence: CDR1 MNHEY, CDR2 SVGAGI. The V end was cut by 0 bases, the J end by 0 bases, with 14 bases between. This CDR3 is 17 amino acids long. The CDR3 region has the DNA TGTGCCAGCAGTTACTCGAGGGACGGACCAATGAACACTGAAGCTTTCTTT. Amino acid sequence: CASSYSRDGPMNTEAFF.

This rearrangement joins TRBV2 to TRBJ2-5; tentative D call: TRBD2 (6 bases). CDR1 and CDR2 from the germline V gene are SNHLY and FYNNEI. V shed 4 bases and J shed 3 bases, with 15 bases lying between them. This CDR3 comprises 15 residues. The CDR3 DNA follows: TGTGCCAGCAGTGCGTGGGCGGGGAGTGAAGAGACCCAGTACTTC. It translates to CASSAWAGSEETQYF.

This clonotype was counted at least ten times. The chain uses TRBV5-1 and TRBJ1-5; 8 nucleotides line up with TRBD1. The CDR3 contains 15 residues. V was clipped by 4 bases and J by 1 base; unmatched bases: 4. Germline CDR1 is SGHRS and CDR2 is YFSETQ. The CDR3 bases are TGCGCCAGCAGCCCCGACAGGGGAAGCAATCAGCCCCAGCATTTT. Translating gives CASSPDRGSNQPQHF.

Points on this clonotype: This may stem from a read error, because a much larger clone lies one nucleotide away. The chain joins TRBV11-3 to TRBJ1-1; TRBD1 aligns across 9 bases. The V gene end was trimmed by 5 bases and the J gene end by 1 base; junction bases not matched to a gene: 5. CDR3 length: 15 residues. Germline V gives CDR1 SGHNT, CDR2 YENEEA. CDR3 sequence: CASSTRTGANTEAFF. In DNA, the CDR3 is TGTGCCAGCAGCACCCGGACAGGGGCGAACACTGAAGCTTTCTTT.

The sample holds a few counts of this clonotype. V gene TRBV6-6 combines with J gene TRBJ1-1; the D is unclear. V lost 0 bases and J lost 8, with 10 bases in between. This CDR3 region has 13 residues. Germline CDR1 MNHNY, CDR2 SVGAGI (reference sequence). The CDR3 reads CASSYSVRDEAFF. In nucleotides, the CDR3 is TGTGCCAGCAGTTACTCAGTTCGAGACGAAGCTTTCTTT.